The 18 T cell receptor beta chains given below trace back to one sample, sequenced in a study of control samples from healthy donors and cancer patients. Libraries were prepared by immunoSEQ multiplex PCR; TCRdb keeps only in-frame clonotypes and omits some of them. The table has about 190,000 clones, roughly nine tenths seen once. Sequences were obtained from blood. The receptors were gathered from a man aged 30 to 45 in good health.

The chain recombines TRBV29-1 with TRBJ1-2, with unresolved D. V was trimmed by 1 base and J by 6 bases, leaving 6 bases between them. Looked up from germline, CDR1 is SQVTM and CDR2 is ANQGSEA. This CDR3 spans 11 amino acids. The CDR3: CSVEGWDGYTF. CDR3 nucleotide sequence: TGCAGCGTTGAAGGATGGGATGGCTACACCTTC.

V gene TRBV10-1 combines with J gene TRBJ2-1; 9 bases align to TRBD2. V gave up 2 bases and J gave up 5 bases; unmatched junction bases: 7. This CDR3 is built from 16 residues. The V gene's germline CDR1 is WNHNN and CDR2 SYGVQD (reference sequence). The CDR3 sequence is CASSERAGGPDNEQFF. The CDR3 nucleotides are TGCGCCAGCAGTGAGAGGGCGGGGGGGCCGGACAATGAGCAGTTCTTC.

The sample holds one count of this clone. The chain links TRBV5-4 to TRBJ1-1; D ambiguous. The V end was cut by 0 bases, the J end by 5 bases, with 14 bases between. This CDR3 region has 15 residues. In germline, CDR1 is SGHNT, CDR2 YYREEE (reference sequence). The CDR3 here is CASSLVRGVLTEAFF. The CDR3, as DNA: TGTGCCAGCAGCTTGGTACGTGGAGTGCTTACTGAAGCTTTCTTT. Filled out from reference TRBV5-4 and TRBJ1-1, the complete variable domain reads ETGVTQSPTHLIKTRGQQVTLRCSSQSGHNTVSWYQQALGQGPQFIFQYYREEENGRGNFPPRFSGLQFPNYSSELNVNALELDDSALYLCASSLVRGVLTEAFFGQGTRLTVV.

The rearrangement links TRBV19 to TRBJ1-4; no reliable D call. The CDR3 has 15 residues. V shed 5 bases and J shed 4 bases, with 14 bases lying between them. The germline gives CDR1 LNHDA, CDR2 SQIVND (reference sequence). For the CDR3, the DNA is TGTGCCAGTAGTGGCCAACAATATGGTAATGAAAAACTGTTTTTT. This sequence encodes CASSGQQYGNEKLFF.

The V and J genes are TRBV19 and TRBJ1-1; D might be TRBD1 (6 bases). The V and J ends lost 2 bases and 5 bases respectively, with 12 bases between them. Germline values: CDR1 LNHDA, CDR2 SQIVND (reference sequence). The CDR3 contains 14 residues. The chain's CDR3 is CASSIPGRGTEAFF. CDR3 coding DNA: TGTGCCAGTAGTATACCGGGAAGGGGGACTGAAGCTTTCTTT.

The CDR3, as DNA: TGTGCCAGCAGCCCTTACCGGACAGGGTACTATGGCTACACCTTC. Protein: CASSPYRTGYYGYTF. This chain links TRBV14 with TRBJ1-2; 8 bases map to TRBD1. This CDR3 comprises 15 residues. The V segment lost 4 bases and the J segment 3 bases; nucleotides outside the gene matches: 7. Germline assignment: CDR1 SGHDN and CDR2 FVKESK.

Regarding this clone: Other DNA sequences in the sample encode the same CDR3. The chain uses TRBV6-1 and TRBJ1-2; TRBD1 is a possible D gene (5 bases). The germline gives CDR1 MNHNS, CDR2 SASEGT. V was shortened by 0 bases and J by 8 bases, with 13 bases between the two germline ends. The CDR3 sequence is 14 residues long. CDR3 nucleotide sequence: TGTGCCAGCAGTGAAGCGGGGGGAAGAGGCGGCTACACCTTC. It encodes CASSEAGGRGGYTF.

The chain is built from TRBV11-2 and TRBJ2-1; 10 bases match TRBD2. The germline V gene has CDR1 SGHAT and CDR2 FQNNGV. J lost 5 bases, V lost 0 bases, and 7 bases had no gene match. This CDR3 is built from 17 residues. The CDR3 spells CASSLEIGTSVHNEQFF. The CDR3 DNA reads TGTGCCAGCAGCTTAGAGATAGGGACTAGCGTCCACAATGAGCAGTTCTTC.

The chain links TRBV6-4 to TRBJ2-3; 13 bases are shared with TRBD2. This CDR3 region has 18 residues. The V gene end was trimmed by 0 bases and the J gene end by 4 bases; junction bases not matched to a gene: 7. Looked up from germline, CDR1 is MRHNA and CDR2 is SNTAGT. CDR3 loop: CASSDSAGTSGVADTQYF. The CDR3 DNA is TGTGCCAGCAGTGACTCAGCGGGGACTAGCGGGGTCGCAGATACGCAGTATTTT.

The CDR3 DNA reads TGTGCCAGCAGTAAACGGGGCGGGAGCACAGATACGCAGTATTTT. It codes for CASSKRGGSTDTQYF. The rearrangement links TRBV6-4 to TRBJ2-3; D possibly matches TRBD1 or TRBD2 (5 bases each). Germline V gene sequence: CDR1 MRHNA, CDR2 SNTAGT. The CDR3 extends over 15 amino acids. The V and J ends lost 5 bases and 0 bases respectively, with 12 bases between them.

The V gene is TRBV2, the J gene TRBJ1-6; D uncertain. The CDR3 extends over 15 amino acids. Trimming removed 7 bases at V and 0 bases at J, with 10 bases between. CDR1 SNHLY and CDR2 FYNNEI come from the germline V gene. The CDR3 protein is CASKGGNSYNSPLHF. Written as DNA, the CDR3 is TGTGCCAGCAAAGGCGGGAACTCCTATAATTCACCCCTCCACTTT.

The chain carries TRBV30 and TRBJ2-7, with 8 nucleotides matching TRBD2. Germline values: CDR1 GTSNPN, CDR2 SVGIG (reference sequence). This CDR3 is built from 14 residues. J was trimmed by 2 bases and V by 2 bases; bases with no gene match: 5. This chain's CDR3 is CAWSSSGGPYEQYF. As DNA, the CDR3 is TGTGCCTGGAGTTCCTCGGGAGGGCCCTACGAGCAGTACTTC. The whole variable domain, filled in from reference TRBV30 and TRBJ2-7, reads SQTIHQWPATLVQPVGSPLSLECTVEGTSNPNLYWYRQAAGRGLQLLFYSVGIGQISSEVPQNLSASRPQDRQFILSSKKLLLSDSGFYLCAWSSSGGPYEQYFGPGTRLTVT.

The chain is built from TRBV7-3 and TRBJ2-1, with a weak D call TRBD2 (5 bases). The CDR3 runs to 15 residues. With 2 bases removed from V and 9 bases from J, the gap between germline ends came to 17 bases. In germline, CDR1 is SGHTA, CDR2 FQGTGA. CDR3 protein: CASSLSGTVEGEQFF. The DNA for the CDR3 is TGTGCCAGCAGCTTATCGGGAACGGTAGAGGGTGAGCAGTTCTTC.

The J gene is TRBJ1-6, the V gene TRBV18; TRBD1 matches at 9 bases. Germline CDR1 is KGHSH and CDR2 is LQKENI. Germline trimming cut 5 bases from V and 8 bases from J; bases unmatched to any gene: 4. The CDR3 has 14 amino acids. The chain's CDR3 is CASSSRTGDSPLHF. Here the CDR3 DNA reads TGTGCCAGCTCATCCAGGACAGGGGATTCACCCCTCCACTTT.

The chain recombines TRBV6-5 with TRBJ2-3; D possibly corresponds to TRBD1 (6 bases). Germline values: CDR1 MNHEY, CDR2 SVGAGI. CDR3 length: 14 amino acids. Trimming left V 7 bases short and J 2 bases short, with 13 bases between. CDR3: CASKMTGSTDTQYF. The CDR3 DNA is TGTGCCAGCAAAATGACAGGTTCCACAGATACGCAGTATTTT.

V usage is TRBV11-3 and J usage is TRBJ2-5, with TRBD1 matching over 7 bases. V shed 4 bases, J shed 5 bases, and the junction held 7 bases outside the gene matches. The CDR3 is 14 amino acids. Germline loops: CDR1 SGHNT, CDR2 YENEEA. The CDR3 coding sequence is TGTGCCAGCAGCTCCGGGACAGCTGCCGAGACCCAGTACTTC. Its protein is CASSSGTAAETQYF.

This clone came up a few times. This chain uses TRBV7-9 with TRBJ2-3; 16 bases are a match to TRBD2. This CDR3 spans 17 amino acids. Germline values: CDR1 SEHNR, CDR2 FQNEAQ (reference sequence). Trimming took 5 bases from V and 8 from J; bases not matched to a gene: 10. The CDR3 bases are TGTGCCAGCAGCCTTGGTGGGACTAGCGGGGGGGCCGGTACGCAGTATTTT. Protein sequence: CASSLGGTSGGAGTQYF.

The chain employs TRBV10-2 and TRBJ2-6; 10 nucleotides match TRBD1. This CDR3 has 17 residues. Per the germline V gene, CDR1 is WSHSY and CDR2 is SAAADI. The V gene end was trimmed by 5 bases and the J gene end by 4 bases; junction bases not matched to a gene: 8. The CDR3 protein is CASSKPGQGFGANVLTF. Here the CDR3 DNA reads TGCGCCAGCAGTAAGCCGGGACAGGGGTTCGGGGCCAACGTCCTGACTTTC.